These 14 T cell receptor beta chains were sequenced from one sample in a study of cytotoxic CD8 clonotypes in ibrutinib-treated CLL. Clones were read by immunoSEQ multiplex PCR, and TCRdb kept only the in-frame ones, dropping some. The data hold 140,000 to 150,000 clones, with approximately 80% observed a single time. The sample here was PBMCs, taken after 24 months of ibrutinib treatment. Source of these receptors: a human donor with chronic lymphocytic leukemia.

This clone was recorded once. This CDR3 is CASRRQGSGDQPQHF. DNA for the CDR3: TGTGCCAGCCGAAGACAGGGGAGCGGGGATCAGCCCCAGCATTTT. The rearrangement joins TRBV19 to TRBJ1-5; TRBD1 agrees at 8 bases. Losses at the gene ends were 9 bases for V and 5 bases for J; bases not matched to a gene: 12. This CDR3 region has 15 residues. Germline-derived CDR1 and CDR2 are LNHDA and SQIVND (reference sequence). The full variable domain, its missing parts supplied by reference TRBV19 and TRBJ1-5, is DGGITQSPKYLFRKEGQNVTLSCEQNLNHDAMYWYRQDPGQGLRLIYYSQIVNDFQKGDIAEGYSVSREKKESFPLTVTSAQKNPTAFYLCASRRQGSGDQPQHFGDGTRLSIL.

This chain joins TRBV7-9 and TRBJ2-7, with D uncertain. V was shortened by 5 bases and J by 0 bases, with 11 bases between the two germline ends. Germline V CDR1 and CDR2: SEHNR, FQNEAQ (reference sequence). The CDR3 totals 14 residues. This CDR3 is CASSPRAASYEQYF. In DNA form, the CDR3 reads TGTGCCAGCAGCCCCCGGGCGGCCTCCTACGAGCAGTACTTC.

This clone was seen just once. The gene calls are TRBV6-1 and TRBJ2-1, with D uncertain. There are 13 residues in the CDR3. V lost 6 bases and J lost 2, with 8 bases in between. CDR1 and CDR2 from the germline V gene are MNHNS and SASEGT. The CDR3 coding sequence is TGTGCCAGCAGGCGGCCGCCCTACAATGAGCAGTTCTTC. This sequence encodes CASRRPPYNEQFF.

This clone appeared once. V usage is TRBV13 and J usage is TRBJ1-2; weak D call: TRBD1 (5 bases). Germline V gives CDR1 PRHDT, CDR2 FYEKMQ (reference sequence). The CDR3 spans 13 residues. The V gene lost 5 bases and the J gene lost 4 bases, with 11 bases spanning the gap. The CDR3 DNA reads TGTGCCAGCAGCCTGGGGGGGAGCTATGGCTACACCTTC. This translates into CASSLGGSYGYTF.

J is TRBJ2-7 and V is TRBV10-1; TRBD2 agrees at 7 bases. From germline, CDR1 is WNHNN and CDR2 SYGVQD (reference sequence). There are 18 residues in the CDR3. With 0 bases clipped from V and 5 bases from J, the junction kept 16 bases outside the gene matches. CDR3 nucleotides: TGCGCCAGCAGTGAGTCCAAGACGAGGGCGGGGGTCGTCGACGAGCAGTACTTC. Its protein is CASSESKTRAGVVDEQYF.

The chain links TRBV25-1 to TRBJ2-1, with a tentative D call TRBD2 (6 bases). The germline V gene encodes CDR1 MGHDK and CDR2 SYGVNS. This CDR3 is 16 amino acids long. Trimming pared 1 base from V and 7 bases from J, leaving 17 bases between. CDR3 sequence: CASSELGRGSLNEQFF. The DNA of the CDR3 is TGTGCCAGCAGTGAATTAGGGCGGGGTAGCCTTAATGAGCAGTTCTTC.

The J gene is TRBJ2-2, the V gene TRBV7-2; no clear D gene. The V end was cut by 7 bases, the J end by 0 bases, with 9 bases between. The germline V gene has CDR1 SGHTA and CDR2 FQGNSA. The CDR3 spans 14 residues. In nucleotides, the CDR3 is TGTGCCAGCAAGTGGCAGTCGAACACCGGGGAGCTGTTTTTT. Amino acid sequence: CASKWQSNTGELFF.

V is TRBV11-1 and J is TRBJ2-3; 7 nucleotides align to TRBD2. Germline CDR1 reads SGHAT; CDR2 reads FQDESV (reference sequence). The CDR3 loop spans 16 amino acids. The V gene end was trimmed by 4 bases and the J gene end by 2 bases; junction bases not matched to a gene: 9. CDR3 protein: CASSSPLADVTDTQYF. The CDR3 DNA is TGTGCCAGCAGCTCCCCCCTAGCGGATGTCACAGATACGCAGTATTTT.

This clone appeared a few times. The gene calls are TRBV7-9 and TRBJ1-1; D uncertain. The V end lost 1 base, the J end lost 3 bases, and 6 bases lay between the germline ends. This CDR3 is 13 amino acids long. Germline V gene sequence: CDR1 SEHNR, CDR2 FQNEAQ (reference sequence). The CDR3 nucleotides read TGTGCCAGCAGCTTAGGGGTGGACACTGAAGCTTTCTTT. It is translated as CASSLGVDTEAFF.

The V gene is TRBV19, the J gene TRBJ2-7; 8 positions agree with TRBD2. After removal of 1 base from V and 3 bases from J, the junction contained 2 bases not matched to a gene. Germline lookup yields CDR1 LNHDA and CDR2 SQIVND (reference sequence). This CDR3 is built from 14 residues. The CDR3 spells CASSIAGGSYEQYF. In nucleotides, the CDR3 is TGTGCCAGTAGTATAGCGGGAGGGAGCTACGAGCAGTACTTC.

The chain has TRBV7-8 and TRBJ1-3; D is unclear. Germline lookup yields CDR1 SGHVS and CDR2 FQNEAQ. The CDR3 consists of 16 residues. V was pared by 1 base and J by 0 bases, with 10 bases between. The chain's CDR3 is CASSLGLQSSGNTIYF. CDR3 bases: TGTGCCAGCAGCTTAGGACTACAGAGCTCTGGAAACACCATATATTTT.

The rearrangement links TRBV2 to TRBJ2-7, with D perhaps TRBD1 (5 bases). The CDR3 contains 13 residues. In germline, CDR1 is SNHLY, CDR2 FYNNEI. With 3 bases removed from V and 2 bases from J, the gap between germline ends came to 8 bases. The CDR3 is CASSDRATYEQYF. The CDR3 coding sequence is TGTGCCAGCAGTGACAGGGCCACCTACGAGCAGTACTTC.

This clone showed up just once. The rearrangement links TRBV7-2 to TRBJ2-1; D remains unclear. V was cut by 5 bases and J by 0 bases, with 11 bases left in between. From germline, CDR1 is SGHTA and CDR2 FQGNSA. The CDR3 loop spans 15 amino acids. CDR3 loop: CASSRTGLSYNEQFF. The CDR3 nucleotides read TGTGCCAGCAGCCGGACCGGGCTCTCCTACAATGAGCAGTTCTTC.

The genes are TRBV9 and TRBJ2-3; D might be TRBD1 (6 bases). In germline, CDR1 is SGDLS, CDR2 YYNGEE. The CDR3 extends over 13 amino acids. V was pared by 7 bases and J by 0 bases, with 9 bases between. CDR3: CASQGRSTDTQYF. The CDR3 bases are TGTGCCAGCCAGGGGCGGAGCACAGATACGCAGTATTTT.